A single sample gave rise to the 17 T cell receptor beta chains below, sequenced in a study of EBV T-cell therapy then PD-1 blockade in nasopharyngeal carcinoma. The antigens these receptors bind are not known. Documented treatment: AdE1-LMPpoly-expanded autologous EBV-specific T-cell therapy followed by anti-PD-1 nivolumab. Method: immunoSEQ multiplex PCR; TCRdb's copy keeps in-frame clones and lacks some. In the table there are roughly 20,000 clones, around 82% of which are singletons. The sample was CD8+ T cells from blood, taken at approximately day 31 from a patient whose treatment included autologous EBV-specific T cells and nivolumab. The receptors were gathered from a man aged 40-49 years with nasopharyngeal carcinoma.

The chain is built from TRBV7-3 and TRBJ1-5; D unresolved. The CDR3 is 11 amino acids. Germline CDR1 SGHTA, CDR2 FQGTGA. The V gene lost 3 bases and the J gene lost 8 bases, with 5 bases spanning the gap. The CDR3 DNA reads TGTGCCAGCAGCTTGTATGAGCCCCAGCATTTT. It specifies CASSLYEPQHF.

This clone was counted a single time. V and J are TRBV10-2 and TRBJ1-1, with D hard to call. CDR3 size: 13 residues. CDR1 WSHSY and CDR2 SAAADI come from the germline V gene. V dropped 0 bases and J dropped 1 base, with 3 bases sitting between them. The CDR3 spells CASSESENTEAFF. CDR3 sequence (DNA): TGCGCCAGCAGTGAGTCGGAGAACACTGAAGCTTTCTTT.

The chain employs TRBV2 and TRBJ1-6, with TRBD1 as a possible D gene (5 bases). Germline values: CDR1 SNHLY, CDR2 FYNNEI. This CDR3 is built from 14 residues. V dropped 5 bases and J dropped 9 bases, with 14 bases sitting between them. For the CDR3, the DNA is TGTGCCAGCAGTCCTAGGGACCCAACTTCACCCCTCCACTTT. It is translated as CASSPRDPTSPLHF.

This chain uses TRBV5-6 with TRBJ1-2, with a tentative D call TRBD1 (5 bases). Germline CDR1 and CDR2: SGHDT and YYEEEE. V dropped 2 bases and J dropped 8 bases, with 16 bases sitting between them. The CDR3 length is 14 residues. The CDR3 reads CASSFSGTNFGYTF. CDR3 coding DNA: TGTGCCAGCAGCTTCTCCGGGACGAACTTCGGCTACACCTTC. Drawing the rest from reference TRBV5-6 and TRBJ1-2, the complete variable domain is DAGVTQSPTHLIKTRGQQVTLRCSPKSGHDTVSWYQQALGQGPQFIFQYYEEEERQRGNFPDRFSGHQFPNYSSELNVNALLLGDSALYLCASSFSGTNFGYTFGSGTRLTVV.

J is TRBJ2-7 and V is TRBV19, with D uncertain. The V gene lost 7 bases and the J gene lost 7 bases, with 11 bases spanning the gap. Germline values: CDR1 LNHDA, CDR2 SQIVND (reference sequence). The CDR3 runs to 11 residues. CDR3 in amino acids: CASTSGLEQYF. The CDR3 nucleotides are TGTGCCAGTACCTCGGGCCTTGAGCAGTACTTC.

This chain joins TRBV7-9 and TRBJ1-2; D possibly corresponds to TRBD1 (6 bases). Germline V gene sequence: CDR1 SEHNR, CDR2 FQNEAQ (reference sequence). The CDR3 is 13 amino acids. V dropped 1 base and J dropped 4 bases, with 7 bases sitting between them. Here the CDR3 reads CASSLEQGYGYTF. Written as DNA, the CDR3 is TGTGCCAGCAGCTTAGAACAGGGCTATGGCTACACCTTC.

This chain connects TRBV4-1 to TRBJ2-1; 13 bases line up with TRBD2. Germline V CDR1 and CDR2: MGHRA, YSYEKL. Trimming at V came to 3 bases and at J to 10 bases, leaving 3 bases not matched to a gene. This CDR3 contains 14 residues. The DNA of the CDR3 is TGCGCCAGCAGCCAGGGACTAGCGGGGCCCGAGCAGTTCTTC. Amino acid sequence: CASSQGLAGPEQFF.

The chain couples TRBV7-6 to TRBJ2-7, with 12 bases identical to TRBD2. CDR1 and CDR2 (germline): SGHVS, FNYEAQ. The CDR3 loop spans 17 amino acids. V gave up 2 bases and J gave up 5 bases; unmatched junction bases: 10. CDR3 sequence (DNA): TGTGCCAGCAGCTTATCTAGCGGGGGGGCCTTTTATGACGAGCAGTACTTC. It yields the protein CASSLSSGGAFYDEQYF.

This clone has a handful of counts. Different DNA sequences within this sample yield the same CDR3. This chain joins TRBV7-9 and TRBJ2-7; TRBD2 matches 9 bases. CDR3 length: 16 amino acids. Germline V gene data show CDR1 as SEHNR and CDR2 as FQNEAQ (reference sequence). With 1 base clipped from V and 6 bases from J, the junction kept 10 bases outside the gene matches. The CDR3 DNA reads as TGTGCCAGCAGCTTAGGAGGCGGGGGGGCACTCTTCGAGCAGTACTTC. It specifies CASSLGGGGALFEQYF.

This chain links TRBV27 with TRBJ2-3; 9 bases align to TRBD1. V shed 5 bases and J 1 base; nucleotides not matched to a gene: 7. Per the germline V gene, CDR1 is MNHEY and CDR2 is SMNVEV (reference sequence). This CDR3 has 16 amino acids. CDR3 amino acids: CASSAFRDRGTDTQYF. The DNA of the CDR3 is TGTGCCAGCAGTGCATTCCGGGACAGGGGCACAGATACGCAGTATTTT.

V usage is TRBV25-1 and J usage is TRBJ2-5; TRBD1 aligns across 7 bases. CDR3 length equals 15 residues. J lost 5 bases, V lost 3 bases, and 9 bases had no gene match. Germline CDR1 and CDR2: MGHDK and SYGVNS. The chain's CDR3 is CASSDRGTFGETQYF. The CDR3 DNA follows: TGTGCCAGCAGTGACAGGGGGACGTTTGGGGAGACCCAGTACTTC.

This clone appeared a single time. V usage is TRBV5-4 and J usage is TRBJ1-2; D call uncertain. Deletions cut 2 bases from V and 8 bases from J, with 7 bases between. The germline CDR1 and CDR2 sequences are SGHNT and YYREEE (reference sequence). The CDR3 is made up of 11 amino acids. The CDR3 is CASSLGSGYTF. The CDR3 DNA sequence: TGTGCCAGCAGCTTAGGGTCCGGCTACACCTTC.

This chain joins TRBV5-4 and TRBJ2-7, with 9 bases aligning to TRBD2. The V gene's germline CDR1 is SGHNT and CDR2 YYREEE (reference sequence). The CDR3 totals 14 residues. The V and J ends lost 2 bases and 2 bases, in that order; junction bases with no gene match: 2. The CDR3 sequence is CASSFSGGAYEQYF. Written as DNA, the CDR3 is TGTGCCAGCAGCTTTAGCGGGGGCGCCTACGAGCAGTACTTC.

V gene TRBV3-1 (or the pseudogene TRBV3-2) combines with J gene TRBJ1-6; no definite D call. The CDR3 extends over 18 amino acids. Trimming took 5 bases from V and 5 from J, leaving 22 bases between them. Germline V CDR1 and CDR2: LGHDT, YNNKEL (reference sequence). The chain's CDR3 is CASSSPGPISYNNSPLHF. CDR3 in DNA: TGTGCCAGCAGCTCTCCGGGTCCCATTTCATACAATAATTCACCCCTCCACTTT.

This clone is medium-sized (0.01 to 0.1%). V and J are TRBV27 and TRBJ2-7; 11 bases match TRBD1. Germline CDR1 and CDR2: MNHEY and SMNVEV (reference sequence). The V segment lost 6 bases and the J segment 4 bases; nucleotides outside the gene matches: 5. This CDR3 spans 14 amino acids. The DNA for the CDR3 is TGTGCCAGCAGAATAGGGACAGGGGGTTACGAGCAGTACTTC. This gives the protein CASRIGTGGYEQYF.

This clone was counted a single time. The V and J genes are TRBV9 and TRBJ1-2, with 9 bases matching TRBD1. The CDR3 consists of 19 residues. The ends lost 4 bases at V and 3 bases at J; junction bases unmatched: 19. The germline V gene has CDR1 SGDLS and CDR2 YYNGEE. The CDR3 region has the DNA TGTGCCAGCAGCAATCAAAAACCGCGGACAGGGGATCTTCACTATGGCTACACCTTC. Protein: CASSNQKPRTGDLHYGYTF.

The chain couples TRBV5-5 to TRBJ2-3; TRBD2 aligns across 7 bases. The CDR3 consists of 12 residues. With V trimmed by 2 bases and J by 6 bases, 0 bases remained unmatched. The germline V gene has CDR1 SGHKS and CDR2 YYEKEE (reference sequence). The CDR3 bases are TGTGCCAGCAGCTTCGGGGGGGATACGCAGTATTTT. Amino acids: CASSFGGDTQYF. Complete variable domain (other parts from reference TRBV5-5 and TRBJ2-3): DAGVTQSPTHLIKTRGQQVTLRCSPISGHKSVSWYQQVLGQGPQFIFQYYEKEERGRGNFPDRFSARQFPNYSSELNVNALLLGDSALYLCASSFGGDTQYFGPGTRLTVL.